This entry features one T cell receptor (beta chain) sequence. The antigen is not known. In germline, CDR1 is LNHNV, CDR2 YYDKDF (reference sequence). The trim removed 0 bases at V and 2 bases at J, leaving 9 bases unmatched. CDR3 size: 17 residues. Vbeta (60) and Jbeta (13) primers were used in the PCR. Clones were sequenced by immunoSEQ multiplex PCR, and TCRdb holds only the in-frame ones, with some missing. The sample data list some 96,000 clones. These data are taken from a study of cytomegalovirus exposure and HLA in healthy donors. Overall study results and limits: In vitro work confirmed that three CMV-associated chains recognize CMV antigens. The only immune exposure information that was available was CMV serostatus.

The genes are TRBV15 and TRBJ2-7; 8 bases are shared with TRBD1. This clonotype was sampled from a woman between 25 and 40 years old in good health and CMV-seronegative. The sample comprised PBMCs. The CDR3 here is CATSREDIGTGPYEQYF. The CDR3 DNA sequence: TGTGCCACCAGCAGAGAGGACATTGGGACAGGTCCCTACGAGCAGTACTTC.